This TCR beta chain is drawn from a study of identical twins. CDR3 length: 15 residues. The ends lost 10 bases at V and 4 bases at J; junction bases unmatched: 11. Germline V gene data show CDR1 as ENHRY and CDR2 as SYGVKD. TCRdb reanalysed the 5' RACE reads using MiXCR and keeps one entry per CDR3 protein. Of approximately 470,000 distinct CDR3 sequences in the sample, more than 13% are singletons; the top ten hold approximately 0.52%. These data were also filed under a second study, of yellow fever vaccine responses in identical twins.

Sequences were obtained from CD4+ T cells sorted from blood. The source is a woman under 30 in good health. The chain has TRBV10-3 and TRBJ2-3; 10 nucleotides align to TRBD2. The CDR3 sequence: CASQRGLAGADTQYF. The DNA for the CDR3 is TGTGCCAGCCAGAGAGGGCTAGCGGGAGCAGATACGCAGTATTTT.